This paragraph covers one T cell receptor beta chain sequence. The antigen is unknown. The V and J ends lost 4 bases and 6 bases, in that order; junction bases with no gene match: 6. From germline, CDR1 is SGDLS and CDR2 YYNGEE. The CDR3 loop spans 13 amino acids. This entry is derived from a study of cytomegalovirus exposure and HLA in healthy donors. General study results and limits: Subsequent analysis revealed that first-cohort TCR clusters tended to co-occur in the 120 or so validation repertoires. Rarity characterized most TCR sequences, yet some public TCRs appeared in many donors. Under in vitro conditions, three CMV-associated chains were confirmed as specific for CMV antigens. Some TCR beta chains (roughly 150 of them) were listed as cytomegalovirus-associated.

The data were produced by immunoSEQ multiplex PCR, yet TCRdb's version contains in-frame clones alone and is incomplete. The repertoire includes some 84,000 clones, just over 90% of them detected once, and 2.1% sits in the top ten. The receptor's source is a young man in good health and CMV-seronegative. V is TRBV9 and J is TRBJ1-1; 7 bases are shared with TRBD1. Sequencing input: PBMCs. The CDR3 bases are TGTGCCAGCAGCCCAACAGGGGCCCCTGAAGCTTTCTTT. This encodes CASSPTGAPEAFF.